The text below deals with one T cell receptor beta chain. The sample contains more than one DNA sequence encoding this CDR3. This sample stems from a study of blood T cell repertoires in COVID-19. The wider study: There were acute and convalescent COVID-19 samples, and they came from the United States, Italy and Spain.

This CDR3 is 16 amino acids long. With V trimmed by 4 bases and J by 1 base, 9 bases remained unmatched. Per the germline V gene, CDR1 is SGHRS and CDR2 is YFSETQ. Original handling: The authors estimated nucleated cell counts from reference gene primer amplification. The data were produced by immunoSEQ multiplex PCR, yet TCRdb's version contains in-frame clones alone and is incomplete. The V and J calls and clone size come from that table; D and trimming were worked out from the DNA. Of 95,000 to 150,000 clones in the sample, around four fifths were seen once. The rearrangement joins TRBV5-1 to TRBJ2-7, with TRBD1 matching over 9 bases. The material sequenced was peripheral blood. The receptor comes from a man at least 80 years old with active or convalescent COVID-19. CDR3 DNA: TGCGCCAGCAGCACGGGACAGGGTCGTGGGTCCTACGAGCAGTACTTC. It yields the protein CASSTGQGRGSYEQYF.